This T cell receptor (beta chain) was observed in a study of T cell responses to AZD1222 COVID-19 vaccine. Study context: The study pooled second doses at about 4 or about 12 weeks. Study results and caveats: Regions left unmutated in variants are reportedly the target of nearly half of spike-specific TCRs. Dominant CD4 TCR responses targeted spike regions 160-218 and 743-854.

Trimming shortened V by 5 bases and J by 2 bases, and 15 bases separated the two germline ends. CDR3 length: 14 residues. Looked up from germline, CDR1 is SQVTM and CDR2 is ANQGSEA. As to this clone: Its antigen is unidentified.

Assay: immunoSEQ multiplex PCR; the TCRdb copy retains only in-frame clones and omits some. The sample includes over 100,000 clones, 90% of them seen just once. V gene TRBV29-1 combines with J gene TRBJ2-5; D could derive from TRBD1 or TRBD2 (5 bases each). The sample consisted of peripheral blood, taken on day 0 of AZD1222 vaccination. This TCR was recovered from an adult in good health. Here the CDR3 DNA reads TGCAGCGTTTTGAGAGGGGCGCGGCAAGAGACCCAGTACTTC. Protein sequence: CSVLRGARQETQYF.